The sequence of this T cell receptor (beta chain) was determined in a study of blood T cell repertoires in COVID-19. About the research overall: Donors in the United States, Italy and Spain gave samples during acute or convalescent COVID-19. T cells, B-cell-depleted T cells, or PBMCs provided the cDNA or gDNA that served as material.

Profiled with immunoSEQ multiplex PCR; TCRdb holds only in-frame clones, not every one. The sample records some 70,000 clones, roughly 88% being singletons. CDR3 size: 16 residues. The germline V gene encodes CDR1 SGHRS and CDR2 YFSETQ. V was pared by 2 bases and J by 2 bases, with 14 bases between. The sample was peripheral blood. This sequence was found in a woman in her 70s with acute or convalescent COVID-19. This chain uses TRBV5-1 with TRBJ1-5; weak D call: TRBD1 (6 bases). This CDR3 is CASSFSGGEGNQPQHF. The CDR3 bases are TGCGCCAGCAGCTTTTCGGGGGGCGAGGGCAATCAGCCCCAGCATTTT.